This TCR beta chain is from a study of healthy donors' naive CD4 and CD8 T cells. The CDR3 contains 17 residues. The germline V gene encodes CDR1 KGHSH and CDR2 LQKENI. V dropped 0 bases and J dropped 3 bases, with 15 bases sitting between them. The study, taken as a whole, reports: Roughly 13% of CD4/CD8 propensity variance appeared explained by V, J and CDR3 charge.

Each TCR library used approximately 500 ng of total RNA and a linear amplification protocol. As processed by the authors: From a few healthy donors, 75,000 to 90,000 rearranged TCR alpha transcripts were sequenced. A single record per CDR3 protein comes from TCRdb applying MiXCR to the reads. None of the V and J calls come from the authors' own analysis; TCRdb made them. This sample yields about 180,000 distinct CDR3 sequences, of which 65% to 75% are seen a single time; 2% to 2.5% belongs to the top ten. A note on this clonotype: Its target is not known.

This clonotype originated in a pool of human donors in good health; the sample pools cells from several healthy donors. This chain links TRBV18 with TRBJ2-1; D not resolved. Sequencing used naive CD4+ and CD8+ T cells sorted from blood, pooled from several donors. CDR3 nucleotides: TGTGCCAGCTCACCACCCCGAGAGGCTGAATTCTACAATGAGCAGTTCTTC. Translating gives CASSPPREAEFYNEQFF. The full variable domain, with the rest looked up from reference TRBV18 and TRBJ2-1, is NAGVMQNPRHLVRRRGQEARLRCSPMKGHSHVYWYRQLPEEGLKFMVYLQKENIIDESGMPKERFSAEFPKEGPSILRIQQVVRGDSAAYFCASSPPREAEFYNEQFFGPGTRLTVL.